Many counts were recorded for the clone carrying this T cell receptor (beta chain). Sequence at one end of the junction differs from germline and may be a read error. This CDR3 has 10 residues. The germline V gene has CDR1 LGHNT and CDR2 FRNRAP. This specimen belongs to a study of Graves' ophthalmopathy and Graves' hyperthyroidism. The authors amplified TCR beta CDR3 regions, and they did so from RNA transcripts for repertoire sequencing. HTBI primers were employed in first-round RT-PCR, then a second-round multiplex PCR followed. TCRdb redid the calling of the multiplex PCR reads with MiXCR, one entry per CDR3 protein. The sample includes around 470,000 distinct CDR3 sequences, approximately 15% of them seen just once.

J is TRBJ1-2 and V is TRBV12-5, with D perhaps matching TRBD1 (5 bases). The source is a woman between 25 and 40 years old with Graves' ophthalmopathy. Sequenced input: blood. The CDR3 loop reads CASGLVDTFF. CDR3 bases: TGTGCTAGTGGTTTGGTGGACACCTTCTTC.